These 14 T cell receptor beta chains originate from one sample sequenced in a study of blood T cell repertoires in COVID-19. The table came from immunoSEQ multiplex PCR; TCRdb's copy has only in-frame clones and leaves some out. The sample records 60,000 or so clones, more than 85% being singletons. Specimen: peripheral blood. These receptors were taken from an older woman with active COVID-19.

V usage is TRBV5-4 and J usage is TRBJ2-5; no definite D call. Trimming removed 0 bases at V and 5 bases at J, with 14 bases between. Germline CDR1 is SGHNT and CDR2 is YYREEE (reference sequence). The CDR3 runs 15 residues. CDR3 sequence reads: CASSLDPRGGETQYF. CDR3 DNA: TGTGCCAGCAGCTTGGACCCCCGAGGTGGGGAGACCCAGTACTTC. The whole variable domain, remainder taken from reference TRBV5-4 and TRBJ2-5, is ETGVTQSPTHLIKTRGQQVTLRCSSQSGHNTVSWYQQALGQGPQFIFQYYREEENGRGNFPPRFSGLQFPNYSSELNVNALELDDSALYLCASSLDPRGGETQYFGPGTRLLVL.

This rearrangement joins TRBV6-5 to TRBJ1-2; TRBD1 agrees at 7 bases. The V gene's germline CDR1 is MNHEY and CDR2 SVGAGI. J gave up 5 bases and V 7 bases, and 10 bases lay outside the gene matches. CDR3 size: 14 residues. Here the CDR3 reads CASTTSRDSYGYTF. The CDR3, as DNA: TGTGCCAGCACCACATCGCGGGACAGTTATGGCTACACCTTC.

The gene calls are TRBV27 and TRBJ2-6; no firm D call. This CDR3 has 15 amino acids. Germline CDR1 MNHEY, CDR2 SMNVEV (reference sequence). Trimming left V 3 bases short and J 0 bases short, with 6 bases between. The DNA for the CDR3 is TGTGCCAGCAGTTTCCTAGTCTCTGGGGCCAACGTCCTGACTTTC. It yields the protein CASSFLVSGANVLTF. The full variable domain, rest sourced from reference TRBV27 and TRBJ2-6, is EAQVTQNPRYLITVTGKKLTVTCSQNMNHEYMSWYRQDPGLGLRQIYYSMNVEVTDKGDVPEGYKVSRKEKRNFPLILESPSPNQTSLYFCASSFLVSGANVLTFGAGSRLTVL.

CDR3 nucleotide sequence: TGTGCCAGCAGCCGCCTCCAGGGGCACAATGAGCAGTTCTTC. The encoded protein is CASSRLQGHNEQFF. The V and J genes are TRBV11-2 and TRBJ2-1, with D possibly being TRBD1 (6 bases). Deletions cut 5 bases from V and 5 bases from J, with 13 bases between. CDR1 and CDR2 (germline): SGHAT, FQNNGV. This CDR3 has 14 amino acids.

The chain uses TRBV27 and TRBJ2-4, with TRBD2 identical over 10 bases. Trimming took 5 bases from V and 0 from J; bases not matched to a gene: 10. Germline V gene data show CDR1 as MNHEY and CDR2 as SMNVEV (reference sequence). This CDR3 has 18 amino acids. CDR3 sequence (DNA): TGTGCCAGCAGTCCCCTAGCGGGGGTCCTTCTAGCCAAAAACATTCAGTACTTC. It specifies CASSPLAGVLLAKNIQYF.

The CDR3 spells CASSVGLAGGHTGELFF. The DNA of the CDR3 is TGTGCCAGCAGCGTCGGACTAGCGGGAGGCCACACCGGGGAGCTGTTTTTT. V gene TRBV9 combines with J gene TRBJ2-2, with 14 positions matching TRBD2. This CDR3 is 17 amino acids long. V trimming: 2 bases; J trimming: 3 bases; junction bases outside the gene matches: 3. Germline V gene data show CDR1 as SGDLS and CDR2 as YYNGEE.

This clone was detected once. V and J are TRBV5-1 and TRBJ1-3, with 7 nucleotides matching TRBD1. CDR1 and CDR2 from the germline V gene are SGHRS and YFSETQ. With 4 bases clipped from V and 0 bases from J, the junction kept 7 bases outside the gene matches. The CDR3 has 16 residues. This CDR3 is CASSARQGLSGNTIYF. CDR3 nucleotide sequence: TGCGCCAGCAGCGCCCGACAGGGACTCTCTGGAAACACCATATATTTT.

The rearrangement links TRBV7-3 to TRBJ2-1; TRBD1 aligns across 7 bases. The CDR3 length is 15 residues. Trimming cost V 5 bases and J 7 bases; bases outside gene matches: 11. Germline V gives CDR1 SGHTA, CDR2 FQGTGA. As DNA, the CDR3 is TGTGCCAGCAGCCCCCAGGGGGAGAATTTAAATGAGCAGTTCTTC. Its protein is CASSPQGENLNEQFF.

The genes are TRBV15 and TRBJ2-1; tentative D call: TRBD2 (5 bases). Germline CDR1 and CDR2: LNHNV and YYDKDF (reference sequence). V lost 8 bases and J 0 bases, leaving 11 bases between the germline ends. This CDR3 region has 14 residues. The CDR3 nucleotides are TGTGCCACCGGAGTGGGGAGCTCCTACAATGAGCAGTTCTTC. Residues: CATGVGSSYNEQFF.

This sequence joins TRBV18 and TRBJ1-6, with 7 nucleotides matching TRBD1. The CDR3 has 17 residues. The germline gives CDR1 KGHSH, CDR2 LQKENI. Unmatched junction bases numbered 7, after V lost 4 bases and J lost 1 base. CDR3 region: CASSLDRVRSYNSPLHF. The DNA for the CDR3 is TGTGCCAGCTCACTCGACAGGGTTCGGTCCTATAATTCACCCCTCCACTTT.

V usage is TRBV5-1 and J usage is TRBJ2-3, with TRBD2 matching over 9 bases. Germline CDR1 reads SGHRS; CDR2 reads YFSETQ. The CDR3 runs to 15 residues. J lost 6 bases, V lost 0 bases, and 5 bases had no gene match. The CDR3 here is CASSLEAGGPDTQYF. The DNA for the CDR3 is TGCGCCAGCAGCTTGGAGGCGGGAGGGCCCGATACGCAGTATTTT.

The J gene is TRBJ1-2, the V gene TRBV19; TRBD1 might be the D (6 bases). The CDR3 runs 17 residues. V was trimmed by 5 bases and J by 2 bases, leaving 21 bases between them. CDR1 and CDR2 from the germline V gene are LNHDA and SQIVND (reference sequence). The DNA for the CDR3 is TGTGCCAGTAGTCCCCGAATTATCAGGGGAGTAAACTATGGCTACACCTTC. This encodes CASSPRIIRGVNYGYTF.

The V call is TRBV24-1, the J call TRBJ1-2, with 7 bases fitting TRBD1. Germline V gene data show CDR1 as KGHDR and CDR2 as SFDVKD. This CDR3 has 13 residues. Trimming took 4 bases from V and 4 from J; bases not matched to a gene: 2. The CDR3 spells CATSEQGSYGYTF. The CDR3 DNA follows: TGTGCCACCAGTGAACAGGGGAGCTATGGCTACACCTTC.

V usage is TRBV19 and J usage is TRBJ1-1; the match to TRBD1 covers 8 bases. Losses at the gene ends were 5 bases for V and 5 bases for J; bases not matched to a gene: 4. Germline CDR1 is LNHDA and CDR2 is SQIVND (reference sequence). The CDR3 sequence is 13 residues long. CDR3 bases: TGTGCCAGTAGTGGACAGGGACCTACTGAAGCTTTCTTT. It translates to CASSGQGPTEAFF.